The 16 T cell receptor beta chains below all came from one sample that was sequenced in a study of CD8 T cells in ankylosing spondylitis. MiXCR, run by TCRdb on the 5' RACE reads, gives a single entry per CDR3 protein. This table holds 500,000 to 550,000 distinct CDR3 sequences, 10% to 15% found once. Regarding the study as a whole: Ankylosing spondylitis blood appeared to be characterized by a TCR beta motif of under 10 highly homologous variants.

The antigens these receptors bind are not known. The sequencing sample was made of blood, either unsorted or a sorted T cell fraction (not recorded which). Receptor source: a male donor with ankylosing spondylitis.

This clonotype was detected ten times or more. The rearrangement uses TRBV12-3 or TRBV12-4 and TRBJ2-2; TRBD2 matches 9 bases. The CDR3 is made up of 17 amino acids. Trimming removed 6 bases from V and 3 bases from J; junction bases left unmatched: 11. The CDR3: CASRNQRGALDTGELFF. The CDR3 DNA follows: TGTGCCAGCAGGAACCAGCGGGGGGCGTTGGACACCGGGGAGCTGTTTTTT.

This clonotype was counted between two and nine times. Here the CDR3 DNA reads TGTGCCAGCAGCTTAGGTAGCGGGAGGGCCTTAGTTTTCTTC. It specifies CASSLGSGRALVFF. The V call is TRBV7-2, the J call TRBJ2-1, with TRBD2 matching 11 bases. V shed 1 base, J shed 16 bases, and the junction held 9 bases outside the gene matches. Germline-derived CDR1 and CDR2 are SGHTA and FQGNSA. This CDR3 comprises 14 residues.

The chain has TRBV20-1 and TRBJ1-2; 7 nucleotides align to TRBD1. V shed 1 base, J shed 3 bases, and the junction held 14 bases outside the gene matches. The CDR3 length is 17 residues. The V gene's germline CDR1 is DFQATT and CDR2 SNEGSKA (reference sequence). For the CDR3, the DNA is TGCAGTGCTAGAGTTAGGTACAGGGGAGTTCCTGACTATGGCTACACCTTC. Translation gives CSARVRYRGVPDYGYTF.

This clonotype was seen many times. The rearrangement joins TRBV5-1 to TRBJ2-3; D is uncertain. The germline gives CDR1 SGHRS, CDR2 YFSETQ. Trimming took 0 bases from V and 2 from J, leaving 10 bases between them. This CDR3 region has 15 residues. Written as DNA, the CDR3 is TGCGCCAGCAGCTTGGGGCAGACGATCACAGATACGCAGTATTTT. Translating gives CASSLGQTITDTQYF.

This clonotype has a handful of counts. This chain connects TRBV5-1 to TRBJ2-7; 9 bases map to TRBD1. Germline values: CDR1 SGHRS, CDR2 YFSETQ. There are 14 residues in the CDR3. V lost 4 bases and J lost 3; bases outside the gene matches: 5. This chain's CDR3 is CASSRRTGDYEQYF. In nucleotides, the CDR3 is TGCGCCAGCAGCCGTAGGACAGGGGACTACGAGCAGTACTTC.

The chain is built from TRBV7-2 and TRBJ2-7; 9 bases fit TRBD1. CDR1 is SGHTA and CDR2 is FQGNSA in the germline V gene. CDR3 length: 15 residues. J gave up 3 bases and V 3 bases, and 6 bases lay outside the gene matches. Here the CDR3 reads CASSFQTGGIYEQYF. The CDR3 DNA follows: TGTGCCAGCAGCTTCCAGACAGGGGGAATCTACGAGCAGTACTTC.

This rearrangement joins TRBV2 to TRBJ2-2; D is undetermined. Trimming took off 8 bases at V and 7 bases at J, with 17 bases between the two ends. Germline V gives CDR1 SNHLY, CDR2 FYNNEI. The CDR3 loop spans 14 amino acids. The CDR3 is CASCLRRIDGELFF. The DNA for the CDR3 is TGTGCCAGCTGTCTTAGGAGAATTGACGGGGAGCTGTTTTTT.

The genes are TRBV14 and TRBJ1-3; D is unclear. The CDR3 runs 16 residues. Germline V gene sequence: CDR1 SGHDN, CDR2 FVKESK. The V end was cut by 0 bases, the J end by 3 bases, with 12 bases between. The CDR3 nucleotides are TGTGCCAGCAGCCAAGAACTGGGAGGAGTTGGAAACACCATATATTTT. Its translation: CASSQELGGVGNTIYF.

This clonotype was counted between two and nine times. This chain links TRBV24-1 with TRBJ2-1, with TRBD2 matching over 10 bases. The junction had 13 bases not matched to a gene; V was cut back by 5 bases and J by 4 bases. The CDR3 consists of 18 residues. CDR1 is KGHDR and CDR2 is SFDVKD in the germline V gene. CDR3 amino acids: CATSGAGGLQVPYNEQFF. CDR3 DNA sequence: TGTGCCACCAGTGGAGCGGGAGGGCTCCAAGTCCCTTACAATGAGCAGTTCTTC.

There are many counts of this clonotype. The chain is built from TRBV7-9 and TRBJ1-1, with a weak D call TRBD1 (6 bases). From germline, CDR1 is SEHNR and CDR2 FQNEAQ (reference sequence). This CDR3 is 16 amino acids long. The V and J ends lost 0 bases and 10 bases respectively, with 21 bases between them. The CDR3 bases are TGTGCCAGCAGCTTAGCGGGGGCAGGGAGGTCGAGTGGAGCTTTCTTT. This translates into CASSLAGAGRSSGAFF. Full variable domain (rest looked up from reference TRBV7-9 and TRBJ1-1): DTGVSQNPRHKITKRGQNVTFRCDPISEHNRLYWYRQTLGQGPEFLTYFQNEAQLEKSRLLSDRFSAERPKGSFSTLEIQRTEQGDSAMYLCASSLAGAGRSSGAFFGQGTRLTVV.

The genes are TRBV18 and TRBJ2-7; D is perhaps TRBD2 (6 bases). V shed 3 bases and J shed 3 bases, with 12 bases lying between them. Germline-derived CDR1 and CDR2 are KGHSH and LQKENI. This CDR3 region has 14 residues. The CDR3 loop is CASSPGGSVYEQYF. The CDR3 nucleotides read TGTGCCAGCTCACCCGGGGGATCCGTCTACGAGCAGTACTTC.

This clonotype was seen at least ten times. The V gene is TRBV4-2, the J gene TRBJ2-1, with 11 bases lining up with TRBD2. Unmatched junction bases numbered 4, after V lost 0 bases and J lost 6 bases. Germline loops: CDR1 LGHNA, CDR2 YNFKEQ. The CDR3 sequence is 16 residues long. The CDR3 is CASSQDSLAGGNEQFF. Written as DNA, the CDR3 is TGTGCCAGCAGCCAAGATTCGCTAGCGGGAGGCAATGAGCAGTTCTTC.

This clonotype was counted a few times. Here the CDR3 DNA reads TGCGCCAGCAGCTCCGGATTTGCGAATCAGCCCCAGCATTTT. Translating it yields CASSSGFANQPQHF. The chain uses TRBV5-1 and TRBJ1-5; D gene unclear. The CDR3 contains 14 residues. The germline V and J ends were trimmed by 3 bases and 4 bases, with 11 bases remaining between them. The germline V gene encodes CDR1 SGHRS and CDR2 YFSETQ.

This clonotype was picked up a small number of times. The CDR3 here is CATSRESQGFYEQYF. The CDR3 DNA is TGTGCCACCAGCAGAGAGTCACAGGGGTTCTACGAGCAGTACTTC. The chain links TRBV15 to TRBJ2-7; 7 positions agree with TRBD1. Per germline, CDR1 LNHNV and CDR2 YYDKDF (reference sequence). The V and J ends lost 0 bases and 3 bases, in that order; junction bases with no gene match: 5. The CDR3 length is 15 residues. Using reference TRBV15 and TRBJ2-7 for the parts outside the CDR3, the full variable domain is DAMVIQNPRYQVTQFGKPVTLSCSQTLNHNVMYWYQQKSSQAPKLLFHYYDKDFNNEADTPDNFQSRRPNTSFCFLDIRSPGLGDTAMYLCATSRESQGFYEQYFGPGTRLTVT.

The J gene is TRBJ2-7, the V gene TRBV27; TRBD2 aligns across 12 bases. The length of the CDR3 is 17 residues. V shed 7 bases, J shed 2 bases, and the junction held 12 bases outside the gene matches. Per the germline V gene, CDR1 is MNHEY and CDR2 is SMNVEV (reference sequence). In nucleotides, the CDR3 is TGTGCCAGCATGGCGTCGGGACTAGCGGGTCGGACCTACGAGCAGTACTTC. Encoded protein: CASMASGLAGRTYEQYF.

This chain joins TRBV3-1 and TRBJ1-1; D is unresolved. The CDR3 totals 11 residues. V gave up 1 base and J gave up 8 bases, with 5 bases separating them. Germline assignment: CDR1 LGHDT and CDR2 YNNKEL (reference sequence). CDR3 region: CASSQGQEAFF. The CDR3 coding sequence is TGTGCCAGCAGCCAAGGCCAAGAAGCTTTCTTT.